A selection of T cell receptor beta chains follows, all from one sample in a study of cytomegalovirus exposure and HLA in healthy donors. Using immunoSEQ multiplex PCR, the repertoire was profiled, and TCRdb retains in-frame clones only, with some absent. The table lists 150,000 or so clones, over 60% of them singletons. Sequenced input: PBMCs. The origin of the receptors is a man in his forties in good health and CMV-seropositive. Each CDR3 is given with its conserved first and last residue. Each record gives: clone size, D gene, J gene, V gene, CDR3 DNA, CDR3 protein. D genes are given only for firm matches. The listing skips clone size in some rows; elsewhere it reads once, few, many or a size class.

clone size: .
D gene: .
J gene: TRBJ2-6
V gene: TRBV4-3
CDR3 DNA: TGCGCCAGCAGCCAAGATCGCGGGGCTGGGGCCAACGGCCTGACTTTC
CDR3 protein: CASSQDRGAGANGLTF

clone size: .
D gene: .
J gene: TRBJ1-2
V gene: TRBV7-6
CDR3 DNA: TGTGCCAGCAGCTTATTTACGGGTGCTTACTATGGCTACACCTTC
CDR3 protein: CASSLFTGAYYGYTF

clone size: .
D gene: .
J gene: TRBJ1-6
V gene: TRBV10-2
CDR3 DNA: TGCGCCAGCTCAACAGGACGGCATAATTCACCCCTCCACTTT
CDR3 protein: CASSTGRHNSPLHF

clone size: .
D gene: TRBD1
J gene: TRBJ1-5
V gene: TRBV7-2
CDR3 DNA: TGTGCCAGCAGCCCCGGGACAGGGAGAAGCAATCAGCCCCAGCATTTT
CDR3 protein: CASSPGTGRSNQPQHF

clone size: few
D gene: .
J gene: TRBJ2-3
V gene: TRBV7-9
CDR3 DNA: TGTGCCAGCAGCTGGATACTGACAGGAAAGAGCACAGATACGCAGTATTTT
CDR3 protein: CASSWILTGKSTDTQYF

clone size: .
D gene: .
J gene: TRBJ2-3
V gene: TRBV7-2
CDR3 DNA: TGTGCCAGCAGCCGATTTGACTTACACTTCACAGATACGCAGTATTTT
CDR3 protein: CASSRFDLHFTDTQYF

clone size: .
D gene: TRBD1
J gene: TRBJ2-2
V gene: TRBV5-1
CDR3 DNA: TGCGCCAGCAGCCCTAGGGGGACAGGGACCGGGGAGCTGTTTTTT
CDR3 protein: CASSPRGTGTGELFF

clone size: .
D gene: .
J gene: TRBJ2-1
V gene: TRBV7-9
CDR3 DNA: TGTGCCAGCAGCCCCTTAGCGGTCTACAATGAGCAGTTCTTC
CDR3 protein: CASSPLAVYNEQFF

clone size: .
D gene: TRBD2
J gene: TRBJ2-5
V gene: TRBV6-1
CDR3 DNA: TGTGCCAGCACCGGGGGGAGTGGGCTTTTGGGAGAGCAGTACTTC
CDR3 protein: CASTGGSGLLGEQYF

clone size: few
D gene: TRBD1
J gene: TRBJ1-4
V gene: TRBV5-6
CDR3 DNA: TGTGCCAGCAGCCCTCGGGACAGCCTAGAAAAACTGTTTTTT
CDR3 protein: CASSPRDSLEKLFF

clone size: .
D gene: .
J gene: TRBJ1-2
V gene: TRBV5-6
CDR3 DNA: TGTGCCAGCAGCTTGGGCAGGGGCCGAGGTGCGGGCTACACCTTC
CDR3 protein: CASSLGRGRGAGYTF

clone size: .
D gene: TRBD1
J gene: TRBJ1-4
V gene: TRBV27
CDR3 DNA: TGTGCCAGCAGTTCGCGCACAGGGGGGACTAATGAAAAACTGTTTTTT
CDR3 protein: CASSSRTGGTNEKLFF

clone size: .
D gene: .
J gene: TRBJ1-2
V gene: TRBV5-1
CDR3 DNA: TGCGCCAGTACGAATACAGGGAACTATGGCTACACCTTC
CDR3 protein: CASTNTGNYGYTF

clone size: .
D gene: .
J gene: TRBJ2-3
V gene: TRBV19
CDR3 DNA: TGTGCCAGTAGTGGGCTTACAGGGCCCACAGATACGCAGTATTTT
CDR3 protein: CASSGLTGPTDTQYF

clone size: .
D gene: TRBD1
J gene: TRBJ2-7
V gene: TRBV15
CDR3 DNA: TGTGCCACCAGCAGAGGTTGGGAGGGGACAGGGTGGGAGCAGTACTTC
CDR3 protein: CATSRGWEGTGWEQYF

clone size: .
D gene: .
J gene: TRBJ1-1
V gene: TRBV19
CDR3 DNA: TGTGCCAGTAGCACCACATTCGGGACACAAGCTTTCTTT
CDR3 protein: CASSTTFGTQAFF

clone size: few
D gene: .
J gene: TRBJ2-5
V gene: TRBV7-9
CDR3 DNA: TGTGCCAGTCTTCCTAGAGCTCAAGAGACCCAGTACTTC
CDR3 protein: CASLPRAQETQYF

clone size: once
D gene: TRBD1
J gene: TRBJ2-5
V gene: TRBV2
CDR3 DNA: TGTGCCAGCAGTGAGGGGGACAGGGGATGGGAGACCCAGTACTTC
CDR3 protein: CASSEGDRGWETQYF

clone size: .
D gene: TRBD1
J gene: TRBJ2-7
V gene: TRBV6-5
CDR3 DNA: TGTGCCAGCAGTTCGGGACAGGGGTTCCGCCCTCCGTACTTC
CDR3 protein: CASSSGQGFRPPYF

clone size: once
D gene: TRBD1
J gene: TRBJ1-4
V gene: TRBV2
CDR3 DNA: TGTGCCACCTCGACAGGGGGCCGGGAAAAACTGTTTTTT
CDR3 protein: CATSTGGREKLFF

clone size: .
D gene: .
J gene: TRBJ2-1
V gene: TRBV11-2
CDR3 DNA: TGTGCCAGCAGCTTCTCTGCGAGCTCCTACAATGAGCAGTTCTTC
CDR3 protein: CASSFSASSYNEQFF

clone size: .
D gene: TRBD1
J gene: TRBJ2-2
V gene: TRBV30
CDR3 DNA: TGTGCCTGGAGTAACAGGGGTAGGGACGGGGAGCTGTTTTTT
CDR3 protein: CAWSNRGRDGELFF

clone size: few
D gene: .
J gene: TRBJ2-2
V gene: TRBV10-3
CDR3 DNA: TGTGCCATCAGTGCAGGTGGCACCGGGGAGCTGTTTTTT
CDR3 protein: CAISAGGTGELFF

clone size: once
D gene: TRBD2
J gene: TRBJ2-7
V gene: TRBV5-6
CDR3 DNA: TGTGCCAGCAGCCCTGAAGCGGGGGCCAGGTACTACGAGCAGTACTTC
CDR3 protein: CASSPEAGARYYEQYF

clone size: .
D gene: .
J gene: TRBJ2-3
V gene: TRBV5-4
CDR3 DNA: TGTGCCAGCAGCGTTGGTCTCAAGGGGGATACGCAGTATTTT
CDR3 protein: CASSVGLKGDTQYF

clone size: .
D gene: TRBD1
J gene: TRBJ1-2
V gene: TRBV5-6
CDR3 DNA: TGTGCCAGCGCCAGAACGGGACAGGCATTGGGTGGCTACACCTTC
CDR3 protein: CASARTGQALGGYTF

clone size: .
D gene: TRBD2
J gene: TRBJ2-2
V gene: TRBV4-3
CDR3 DNA: TGCGCCAGCAGCCAAGAAGCGGGAGTCGGCACCGGGGAGCTGTTTTTT
CDR3 protein: CASSQEAGVGTGELFF

clone size: .
D gene: TRBD2
J gene: TRBJ2-5
V gene: TRBV28
CDR3 DNA: TGTGCCAGCATCGGACTAGCCGATAAGCAGTACTTC
CDR3 protein: CASIGLADKQYF

clone size: .
D gene: TRBD2
J gene: TRBJ2-7
V gene: TRBV5-1
CDR3 DNA: TGCGCCAGCAGCCCCCCGCCGGGACTAGAGCCGTACGAGCAGTACTTC
CDR3 protein: CASSPPPGLEPYEQYF

clone size: .
D gene: .
J gene: TRBJ2-7
V gene: TRBV4-2
CDR3 DNA: TGTGCCAGCAGTCAAGAGGCTTCAGGGGCCTACGAGCAGTACTTC
CDR3 protein: CASSQEASGAYEQYF

clone size: few
D gene: TRBD2
J gene: TRBJ2-5
V gene: TRBV6-1
CDR3 DNA: TGTGCCAGCAGTGTTCTGCGGGAGAACCAAGAGACCCAGTACTTC
CDR3 protein: CASSVLRENQETQYF

clone size: .
D gene: .
J gene: TRBJ2-7
V gene: TRBV7-2
CDR3 DNA: TGTGCCAGCAGCTCTCTACGCGGGGCTTCCTACGAGCAGTACTTC
CDR3 protein: CASSSLRGASYEQYF

clone size: .
D gene: TRBD1
J gene: TRBJ1-6
V gene: TRBV30
CDR3 DNA: TGTGCCTGGAGTGCCCCCGGGACAGGGAATTCACCCCTCCACTTT
CDR3 protein: CAWSAPGTGNSPLHF

clone size: .
D gene: .
J gene: TRBJ2-7
V gene: TRBV28
CDR3 DNA: TGTGCCAGCAGTTTGGGGGCCTGGGACGGCGGCTCCTACGAGCAGTACTTC
CDR3 protein: CASSLGAWDGGSYEQYF

clone size: .
D gene: TRBD1
J gene: TRBJ1-2
V gene: TRBV13
CDR3 DNA: TGTGCCAGCAGCCGGGCCGGGACAGCGTCCCCTTATGGCTACACCTTC
CDR3 protein: CASSRAGTASPYGYTF

clone size: .
D gene: .
J gene: TRBJ2-1
V gene: TRBV5-1
CDR3 DNA: TGCGCCAGCAGCTTGGACGGGAGTGGCGATGAGCAGTTCTTC
CDR3 protein: CASSLDGSGDEQFF

clone size: .
D gene: .
J gene: TRBJ2-7
V gene: TRBV12-5
CDR3 DNA: TGTGCTAGTGCCCCGGGACAAACCTACGAGCAGTACTTC
CDR3 protein: CASAPGQTYEQYF

clone size: .
D gene: .
J gene: TRBJ2-2
V gene: TRBV14
CDR3 DNA: TGTGCCAGCAGCCACCGAAGGGGCTTAGGGACCGGGGAGCTGTTTTTT
CDR3 protein: CASSHRRGLGTGELFF

clone size: once
D gene: .
J gene: TRBJ1-1
V gene: TRBV9
CDR3 DNA: TGTGCCAGCAGCGTGTCAGGCGGGACTGAAGCTTTCTTT
CDR3 protein: CASSVSGGTEAFF

clone size: .
D gene: TRBD1
J gene: TRBJ1-4
V gene: TRBV6-5
CDR3 DNA: TGTGCCAGCAGGACTAGGACAGGGGACGAAAAACTGTTTTTT
CDR3 protein: CASRTRTGDEKLFF

clone size: .
D gene: TRBD1
J gene: TRBJ2-7
V gene: TRBV6-5
CDR3 DNA: TGTGCCAGCAGTTATTTTAGGGGGCCCTACGAGCAGTACTTC
CDR3 protein: CASSYFRGPYEQYF

clone size: few
D gene: TRBD1
J gene: TRBJ2-7
V gene: TRBV7-9
CDR3 DNA: TGTGCCAGCAGCTCCCCTGGGACAGGGTGGCACGAGCAGTACTTC
CDR3 protein: CASSSPGTGWHEQYF

clone size: .
D gene: TRBD2
J gene: TRBJ2-1
V gene: TRBV28
CDR3 DNA: TGTGCCAGCAGTTTGGTGGGACTAGCGTCTTACAATGAGCAGTTCTTC
CDR3 protein: CASSLVGLASYNEQFF

clone size: .
D gene: TRBD1
J gene: TRBJ2-2
V gene: TRBV28
CDR3 DNA: TGTGCCAGCAGACCCCCGGGACAGACAAACACCGGGGAGCTGTTTTTT
CDR3 protein: CASRPPGQTNTGELFF

clone size: .
D gene: TRBD1
J gene: TRBJ1-1
V gene: TRBV19
CDR3 DNA: TGTGCCAGTAGGGCAGGGGGCCTGAGAAGTCGGGCTGAAGCTTTCTTT
CDR3 protein: CASRAGGLRSRAEAFF

clone size: .
D gene: TRBD1
J gene: TRBJ1-6
V gene: TRBV4-1
CDR3 DNA: TGCGCCAGCAGCCACTTACCCGGAGGAGACAGGGCATCCTATAATTCACCCCTCCACTTT
CDR3 protein: CASSHLPGGDRASYNSPLHF

clone size: .
D gene: .
J gene: TRBJ2-7
V gene: TRBV7-9
CDR3 DNA: TGTGCCAGCAGCTCTACCGGGGGTGGGGAGCAGTACTTC
CDR3 protein: CASSSTGGGEQYF

clone size: few
D gene: .
J gene: TRBJ2-3
V gene: TRBV7-9
CDR3 DNA: TGTGCCAGCAGCCCAGGACTCACAGATACGCAGTATTTT
CDR3 protein: CASSPGLTDTQYF

clone size: .
D gene: TRBD1
J gene: TRBJ2-7
V gene: TRBV7-2
CDR3 DNA: TGTGCCAGCAGCTTGACAGGGGAGCTGGGCGAGCAGTACTTC
CDR3 protein: CASSLTGELGEQYF

clone size: once
D gene: .
J gene: TRBJ2-7
V gene: TRBV7-2
CDR3 DNA: TGTGCCAGCAGCCCCCGAGCGGACAGAGCCTACGAGCAGTACTTC
CDR3 protein: CASSPRADRAYEQYF

clone size: .
D gene: .
J gene: TRBJ2-3
V gene: TRBV10-3
CDR3 DNA: TGTGCCATCAGCAGGGGGGAGGATACGCAGTATTTT
CDR3 protein: CAISRGEDTQYF

clone size: .
D gene: TRBD1
J gene: TRBJ1-1
V gene: TRBV29-1
CDR3 DNA: TGCAGCGCCAGACAGGGGGCTGATACTGAAGCTTTCTTT
CDR3 protein: CSARQGADTEAFF

clone size: few
D gene: TRBD1
J gene: TRBJ2-1
V gene: TRBV9
CDR3 DNA: TGTGCCAGCAGCCCACAGGGGGCGCTAAATGAGCAGTTCTTC
CDR3 protein: CASSPQGALNEQFF

clone size: .
D gene: .
J gene: TRBJ2-3
V gene: TRBV11-3
CDR3 DNA: TGTGCCAGCAGCTTAGGTAGCGGCACAGATACGCAGTATTTT
CDR3 protein: CASSLGSGTDTQYF